This T cell receptor beta chain was profiled in a study of T cell changes during pregnancy in multiple sclerosis. Produced via immunoSEQ multiplex PCR; TCRdb's table is partial and in-frame only. Here the sample spans around 60,000 clones, over 85% being singletons. This CDR3 region has 13 residues. V dropped 7 bases and J dropped 2 bases, with 13 bases sitting between them. Germline CDR1 reads SGHDT; CDR2 reads YYEEEE. This specimen was peripheral blood, taken in the second trimester of pregnancy. The chain carries TRBV5-6 and TRBJ2-7; no clear D. The TCR was taken from a female donor with multiple sclerosis, enrolled in a pregnancy study. CDR3 nucleotides: TGTGCCAGCCCCGGTCCGGGTCCCTACGAGCAGTACTTC. Translated, it gives CASPGPGPYEQYF.